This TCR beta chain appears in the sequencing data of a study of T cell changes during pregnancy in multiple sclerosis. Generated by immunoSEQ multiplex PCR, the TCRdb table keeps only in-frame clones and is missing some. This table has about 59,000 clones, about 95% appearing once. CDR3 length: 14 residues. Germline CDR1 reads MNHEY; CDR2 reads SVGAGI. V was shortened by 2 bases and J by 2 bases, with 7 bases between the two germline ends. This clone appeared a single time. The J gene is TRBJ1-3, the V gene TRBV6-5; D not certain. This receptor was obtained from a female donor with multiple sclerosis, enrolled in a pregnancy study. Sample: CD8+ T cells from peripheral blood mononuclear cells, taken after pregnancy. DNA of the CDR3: TGTGCCAGCAGTTACCGAGGAGCTGGAAACACCATATATTTT. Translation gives CASSYRGAGNTIYF.